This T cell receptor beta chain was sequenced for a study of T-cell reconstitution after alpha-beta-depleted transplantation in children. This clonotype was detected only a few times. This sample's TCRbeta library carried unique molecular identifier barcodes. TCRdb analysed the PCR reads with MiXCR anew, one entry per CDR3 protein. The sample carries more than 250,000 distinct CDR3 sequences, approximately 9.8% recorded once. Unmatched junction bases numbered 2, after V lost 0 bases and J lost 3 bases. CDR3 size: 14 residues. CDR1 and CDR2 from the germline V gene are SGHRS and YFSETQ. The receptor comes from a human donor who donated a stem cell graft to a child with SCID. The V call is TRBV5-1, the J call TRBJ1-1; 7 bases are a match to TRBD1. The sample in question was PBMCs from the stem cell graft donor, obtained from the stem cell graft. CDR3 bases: TGCGCCAGCAGCTTGGACACAGGGGACACTGAAGCTTTCTTT. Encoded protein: CASSLDTGDTEAFF.